This T cell receptor beta chain was sequenced in a study of T cell changes during pregnancy in multiple sclerosis. Here immunoSEQ multiplex PCR was the method, and the copy in TCRdb shows in-frame clones only, minus some. The table records 38,000 or so clones, 90% of them present only once. This CDR3 has 13 amino acids. CDR1 and CDR2 from the germline V gene are MDHEN and SYDVKM. V trimming: 4 bases; J trimming: 14 bases; junction bases outside the gene matches: 9. The chain joins TRBV28 to TRBJ1-5, with 9 bases fitting TRBD1. The source was CD4+ T cells from peripheral blood mononuclear cells, collected in the second trimester of pregnancy. The source of this sequence is a female donor with multiple sclerosis, enrolled in a pregnancy study. In nucleotides, the CDR3 is TGTGCCAGCAGTTCCATTCAGACAGGGGGAAAGCATTTT. It yields the protein CASSSIQTGGKHF.